Shown below are 20 T cell receptor beta chains from a single sample sequenced in a study of T-cell memory formation after mild COVID-19. Each CDR3 protein is one row after TCRdb ran MiXCR on the 5' RACE reads. The data show around 220,000 distinct CDR3 sequences, 15% to 20% seen once. The sequencing sample was made of PBMCs or a T cell subset sorted from them (not recorded which). The receptor set was obtained from a man younger than 35 who had mild COVID-19 (a few samples of this study predate the infection). Cell type and time point are not known.

The table lists this clonotype with a few counts. The V and J genes are TRBV19 and TRBJ1-5; no clear D gene. V was pared by 2 bases and J by 7 bases, with 12 bases between. This CDR3 has 14 amino acids. CDR1 LNHDA and CDR2 SQIVND come from the germline V gene (reference sequence). For the CDR3, the DNA is TGTGCCAGTAGTATAACGGGAGGGCCGCAGCCCCAGCATTTT. This encodes CASSITGGPQPQHF.

The table lists this clonotype with a few counts. The gene calls are TRBV6-5 and TRBJ1-2, with TRBD1 matching over 7 bases. Germline CDR1 and CDR2: MNHEY and SVGAGI. V shed 10 bases, J shed 5 bases, and the junction held 10 bases outside the gene matches. The CDR3 length is 13 residues. The CDR3 loop reads CATSRDSFYGYTF. The CDR3 DNA reads as TGTGCCACCTCCCGGGACAGTTTTTATGGCTACACCTTC.

V usage is TRBV5-1 and J usage is TRBJ1-1; 7 nucleotides match TRBD1. Germline loops: CDR1 SGHRS, CDR2 YFSETQ. The junction had 3 bases not matched to a gene; V was cut back by 3 bases and J by 1 base. The CDR3 has 14 amino acids. The CDR3 is CASSWDRQNTEAFF. The DNA of the CDR3 is TGCGCCAGCAGCTGGGACAGACAGAACACTGAAGCTTTCTTT.

CDR3 nucleotide sequence: TGTGCCAGCAGCAAAGCCCCGGGACAGGGGAACTATGGCTACACCTTC. Translated, it gives CASSKAPGQGNYGYTF. V gene TRBV7-2 combines with J gene TRBJ1-2; 10 nucleotides align to TRBD1. Trimming took 5 bases from V and 2 from J; bases not matched to a gene: 8. CDR3 length equals 16 residues. Per germline, CDR1 SGHTA and CDR2 FQGNSA.

This clonotype was seen only a few times. The rearrangement links TRBV5-1 to TRBJ2-2; 11 bases align to TRBD2. The ends lost 4 bases at V and 3 bases at J; junction bases unmatched: 2. The CDR3 loop spans 15 amino acids. Germline-derived CDR1 and CDR2 are SGHRS and YFSETQ. As DNA, the CDR3 is TGCGCCAGCAGCAAGGGACTAGCGGACACCGGGGAGCTGTTTTTT. This translates into CASSKGLADTGELFF.

This clonotype was counted many times. The V and J genes are TRBV4-3 and TRBJ2-4; TRBD2 matches 7 bases. V lost 0 bases to trimming and J lost 15 bases; unmatched junction nucleotides: 8. The CDR3 runs to 13 residues. Germline CDR1 and CDR2: LGHNA and YSLEER. CDR3 amino acids: CASSQEKAGRRYF. DNA of the CDR3: TGCGCCAGCAGCCAAGAAAAAGCGGGGAGGCGGTACTTC.

Only a few counts were recorded for this clonotype. V is TRBV6-2 or TRBV6-3 and J is TRBJ2-1; 8 bases are shared with TRBD2. V dropped 5 bases and J dropped 1; count of bases not matched to a gene: 10. CDR1 and CDR2 from the germline V gene are MNHEY and SVGEGT. This CDR3 is 17 amino acids long. The CDR3 bases are TGTGCCAGCAGTCCCCGGGGGGGCGGAAGTTCCTACAATGAGCAGTTCTTC. This sequence encodes CASSPRGGGSSYNEQFF.

This clonotype appeared a few times. This chain uses TRBV7-2 with TRBJ1-2; no reliable D call. The V gene lost 0 bases and the J gene lost 4 bases, with 9 bases spanning the gap. The CDR3 extends over 14 amino acids. In germline, CDR1 is SGHTA, CDR2 FQGNSA. CDR3 in amino acids: CASSLAPEAYGYTF. The CDR3 DNA sequence: TGTGCCAGCAGCTTAGCACCAGAGGCCTATGGCTACACCTTC.

This clonotype was picked up a small number of times. This chain connects TRBV29-1 to TRBJ2-5; perhaps TRBD2 as D (7 bases). The CDR3 sequence is 13 residues long. Trimming took off 7 bases at V and 6 bases at J, with 18 bases between the two ends. Germline assignment: CDR1 SQVTM and CDR2 ANQGSEA. This chain's CDR3 is CSGSGGLRKTQYF. CDR3 in DNA: TGCAGCGGATCCGGGGGGCTTCGGAAGACCCAGTACTTC.

This clonotype has ten or more counts. The chain uses TRBV11-2 and TRBJ1-5; D might be TRBD1 (6 bases). The CDR3 totals 17 residues. Germline V CDR1 and CDR2: SGHAT, FQNNGV. The V and J ends lost 5 bases and 3 bases respectively, with 20 bases between them. CDR3 amino acids: CASSVAPGQGLNQPQHF. CDR3 in DNA: TGTGCCAGCAGCGTGGCTCCGGGACAAGGCCTCAATCAGCCCCAGCATTTT.

The chain carries TRBV7-8 and TRBJ2-3; tentative D call: TRBD2 (6 bases). The germline V gene has CDR1 SGHVS and CDR2 FQNEAQ. This CDR3 is built from 15 residues. V shed 4 bases and J shed 3 bases, with 14 bases lying between them. The CDR3 region has the DNA TGTGCCAGCAGCTGGACCCCCCGGGGGACAGATACGCAGTATTTT. Its protein product is CASSWTPRGTDTQYF.

V is TRBV5-5 and J is TRBJ2-7; possibly TRBD1 for D (6 bases). The CDR3 length is 14 residues. The germline V gene has CDR1 SGHKS and CDR2 YYEKEE (reference sequence). The ends were cut back, 0 bases at V and 6 bases at J, with 13 bases in the middle. CDR3 region: CASSLGTVVLEQYV. CDR3 sequence (DNA): TGTGCCAGCAGCTTGGGGACAGTAGTCCTCGAGCAGTACGTC.

This clonotype was recorded a few times. The chain has TRBV12-3 or TRBV12-4 and TRBJ1-1; weak D call: TRBD1 (5 bases). The ends were cut back, 6 bases at V and 10 bases at J, with 15 bases in the middle. The CDR3 spans 12 residues. The CDR3 coding sequence is TGTGCCAGCAGGACAGAGTTTGGTGGAGCTTTCTTT. It is translated as CASRTEFGGAFF.

This clonotype was counted between two and nine times. The CDR3 bases are TGTGCCAGCAGTCAAGCCGGGACTAGCGCCGAGCAGTACGTC. Its protein product is CASSQAGTSAEQYV. The J gene is TRBJ2-7, the V gene TRBV12-3 or TRBV12-4; 10 bases align to TRBD2. J was trimmed by 6 bases and V by 5 bases; bases with no gene match: 7. CDR3 length: 14 amino acids.

The CDR3 DNA reads as TGTGCCAGCAGAGGACATCGACTCGCCGAGCAGTACGTC. This encodes CASRGHRLAEQYV. The chain combines TRBV6-5 with TRBJ2-7, with a weak D call TRBD1 (5 bases). The germline V gene has CDR1 MNHEY and CDR2 SVGAGI. The length of the CDR3 is 13 residues. V was clipped by 6 bases and J by 6 bases, with 15 bases between them.

A few counts support this clonotype. CDR3 bases: TGCAGCGCCCGCACGCGATTCACAGATACGCAGTATTTT. This codes for CSARTRFTDTQYF. The chain has TRBV29-1 and TRBJ2-3; D ambiguous. Germline CDR1 is SQVTM and CDR2 is ANQGSEA. This CDR3 region has 13 residues. Trimming shortened V by 7 bases and J by 2 bases, and 13 bases separated the two germline ends.

CDR3 protein: CSVEGGQLAKNIQYF. The CDR3 nucleotides are TGCAGCGTTGAAGGGGGGCAGCTAGCCAAAAACATTCAGTACTTC. The gene calls are TRBV29-1 and TRBJ2-4; possible D gene TRBD1, 6 bases. The V gene's germline CDR1 is SQVTM and CDR2 ANQGSEA. The CDR3 loop spans 15 amino acids. The germline V and J ends were trimmed by 1 base and 0 bases, with 10 bases remaining between them.

V and J are TRBV6-2 or TRBV6-3 and TRBJ2-1; D possibly corresponds to TRBD2 (7 bases). The CDR3 length is 16 residues. Trimming pared 2 bases from V and 6 bases from J, leaving 17 bases between. Germline V CDR1 and CDR2: MNHEY, SVGEGT. The CDR3 protein is CASSYGRGAVSNEQFF. The CDR3 region has the DNA TGTGCCAGCAGTTACGGTCGGGGGGCAGTATCCAATGAGCAGTTCTTC.

This clonotype was found many times. This sequence joins TRBV6-5 and TRBJ2-7; D not certain. V gave up 4 bases and J gave up 0 bases, with 13 bases separating them. The V gene's germline CDR1 is MNHEY and CDR2 SVGAGI. The CDR3 loop spans 15 amino acids. The CDR3, as DNA: TGTGCCAGCAGTTCGACTCCAGCCCTCTCCTACGAGCAGTACTTC. Protein sequence: CASSSTPALSYEQYF.

The rearrangement joins TRBV20-1 to TRBJ2-5, with TRBD1 as a possible D gene (6 bases). The CDR3 totals 14 residues. CDR1 is DFQATT and CDR2 is SNEGSKA in the germline V gene (reference sequence). The V end lost 1 base, the J end lost 2 bases, and 11 bases lay between the germline ends. The CDR3 sequence: CSARVGQSQETQYF. The CDR3 DNA is TGCAGTGCTAGAGTAGGACAGTCACAAGAGACCCAGTACTTC.